This T cell receptor beta chain came from a study of HIV-infected patients and healthy controls. The repertoire came from unfractionated whole blood and reflected all unsorted peripheral T cells. Germline lookup yields CDR1 SGHTA and CDR2 FQGNSA. V was clipped by 4 bases and J by 1 base, with 12 bases between them. There are 15 residues in the CDR3. 500 ng RNA was reverse transcribed with alpha and beta constant-region primers. Separate chain-specific third strand synthesis with multiplexing indices produced the alpha and beta libraries. TCRdb ran MiXCR on the 5' RACE reads and lists one entry per CDR3 protein. This table holds approximately 15,000 distinct CDR3 sequences, approximately 5.8% found once. In this sample, this clonotype turned up many times.

The V gene is TRBV7-2, the J gene TRBJ2-3; D is undetermined. The sample comprised blood. This TCR was sampled from an adult in good health. The CDR3 DNA reads TGTGCCAGCAGCTCCTACACCTCGGGCACAGATACGCAGTATTTT. Translation gives CASSSYTSGTDTQYF. Filled out from reference TRBV7-2 and TRBJ2-3, the complete variable domain reads GAGVSQSPSNKVTEKGKDVELRCDPISGHTALYWYRQSLGQGLEFLIYFQGNSAPDKSGLPSDRFSAERTGGSVSTLTIQRTQQEDSAVYLCASSSYTSGTDTQYFGPGTRLTVL.